This passage covers 23 T cell receptor beta chains from one sample sequenced in a study of T cell repertoires in cytomegalovirus infection. These receptors lack a known antigen. TCRdb redid the calling of the reads with MiXCR, one entry per CDR3 protein. This table holds about 830,000 distinct CDR3 sequences, 32% found once. The starting material was cultured CD8+ T cells from PBMCs, obtained from culture after CMV antigen stimulation. Receptors originate from a human donor in good health (CMV status not recorded). Some clones in this sample may be carry-over from other donors' samples.

This clonotype was found a few times. This chain links TRBV6-6 with TRBJ2-4; 8 bases match TRBD1. J was trimmed by 0 bases and V by 1 base; bases with no gene match: 17. CDR3 length: 21 amino acids. The germline V gene encodes CDR1 MNHNY and CDR2 SVGAGI (reference sequence). In DNA, the CDR3 is TGTGCCAGCAGTTACTGGCCTTGGGACAGGAAAGGAGAGTTAGCCAAAAACATTCAGTACTTC. This codes for CASSYWPWDRKGELAKNIQYF.

The chain recombines TRBV27 with TRBJ2-7, with TRBD2 matching 8 bases. The germline V gene encodes CDR1 MNHEY and CDR2 SMNVEV (reference sequence). The ends lost 5 bases at V and 3 bases at J; junction bases unmatched: 9. The CDR3 extends over 15 amino acids. CDR3: CASSPHREGSYEQYV. The CDR3, as DNA: TGTGCCAGCAGTCCCCATCGGGAGGGCAGCTACGAGCAGTACGTC.

This clonotype was seen a few times. J is TRBJ1-3 and V is TRBV6-1, with TRBD1 matching 7 bases. CDR3 size: 15 residues. In germline, CDR1 is MNHNS, CDR2 SASEGT. Trimming took 5 bases from V and 2 from J; bases not matched to a gene: 6. CDR3 amino acids: CASSPIDRAGNTIYF. The CDR3, as DNA: TGTGCCAGCAGTCCAATCGACAGGGCTGGAAACACCATATATTTT.

This chain links TRBV29-1 with TRBJ1-1; D is unclear. The V end was cut by 4 bases, the J end by 0 bases, with 9 bases between. Germline loops: CDR1 SQVTM, CDR2 ANQGSEA. The CDR3 is made up of 13 amino acids. DNA for the CDR3: TGCAGCGTTGGGGAGGGTATGAACACTGAAGCTTTCTTT. This translates into CSVGEGMNTEAFF.

This clonotype was counted a few times. V usage is TRBV20-1 and J usage is TRBJ1-1; D is ambiguous. This CDR3 has 14 amino acids. The germline V gene encodes CDR1 DFQATT and CDR2 SNEGSKA (reference sequence). V lost 0 bases, J lost 5 bases, and 13 bases lay in between. The CDR3 protein is CSARDWSFGTEAFF. The CDR3 DNA reads as TGCAGTGCTAGAGATTGGTCATTCGGGACTGAAGCTTTCTTT.

There are many counts of this clonotype. The chain joins TRBV12-3 or TRBV12-4 to TRBJ2-3; 8 positions match TRBD2. Germline trimming cut 7 bases from V and 2 bases from J; bases unmatched to any gene: 8. CDR3 size: 15 residues. The CDR3 loop is CASTQAGASTDTQYF. CDR3 sequence (DNA): TGTGCCAGCACCCAAGCGGGGGCCTCCACAGATACGCAGTATTTT.

This CDR3 reads CASKGQGSNTEAFF. In nucleotides, the CDR3 is TGTGCCAGCAAGGGACAGGGGTCGAACACTGAAGCTTTCTTT. The chain couples TRBV7-9 to TRBJ1-1; 10 bases map to TRBD1. Trimming took 7 bases from V and 1 from J; bases not matched to a gene: 3. The germline CDR1 and CDR2 sequences are SEHNR and FQNEAQ (reference sequence). The CDR3 covers 14 residues.

The V and J genes are TRBV4-1 and TRBJ2-3, with unresolved D. Between the trimmed V and J ends, which lost 0 bases and 9 bases, there was a span of 4 bases. From germline, CDR1 is MGHRA and CDR2 YSYEKL. The CDR3 totals 11 residues. CDR3 in amino acids: CASSQEVTQYF. The CDR3, as DNA: TGCGCCAGCAGCCAAGAGGTGACGCAGTATTTT.

The V gene is TRBV7-9, the J gene TRBJ1-2, with a weak D call TRBD1 (5 bases). Per the germline V gene, CDR1 is SEHNR and CDR2 is FQNEAQ (reference sequence). The CDR3 runs 15 residues. Trimming took off 5 bases at V and 1 base at J, with 14 bases between the two ends. The CDR3 region is CASSIGHGFNYGYTF. The CDR3 nucleotides are TGTGCCAGCAGCATTGGACACGGCTTTAACTATGGCTACACCTTC.

This clonotype has just a few counts. V is TRBV24-1 and J is TRBJ2-3; a weak D match, TRBD1 (6 bases). Trimming removed 4 bases at V and 4 bases at J, with 17 bases between. The CDR3 runs 16 residues. CDR1 KGHDR and CDR2 SFDVKD come from the germline V gene. DNA for the CDR3: TGTGCCACCAGTGACCCCACAGGGACCGGCGCAGATACGCAGTATTTT. Protein sequence: CATSDPTGTGADTQYF.

There are a few counts of this clonotype. V is TRBV7-4 and J is TRBJ2-5; possibly TRBD1 for D (6 bases). Germline CDR1 is SGHVT and CDR2 is SQSDAQ. This CDR3 contains 14 residues. V dropped 4 bases and J dropped 1 base, with 10 bases sitting between them. The CDR3 DNA sequence: TGTGCCAGCAGCTCGGCAGGGGTCCAAGAGACCCAGTACTTC. Translation: CASSSAGVQETQYF.

The chain couples TRBV19 to TRBJ1-1; 7 bases align to TRBD1. CDR3 size: 15 residues. CDR1 LNHDA and CDR2 SQIVND come from the germline V gene (reference sequence). Trimming at V came to 6 bases and at J to 1 base, leaving 8 bases not matched to a gene. CDR3 sequence reads: CASRPSGTANTEAFF. The CDR3 nucleotides read TGTGCCAGTAGACCATCCGGGACAGCGAACACTGAAGCTTTCTTT.

This chain joins TRBV11-2 and TRBJ1-1, with 11 bases fitting TRBD1. Germline CDR1 reads SGHAT; CDR2 reads FQNNGV. The CDR3 runs 15 residues. V gave up 5 bases and J gave up 3 bases; unmatched junction bases: 5. In nucleotides, the CDR3 is TGTGCCAGCAGCCACCAGGACAGGGGGCACACTGAAGCTTTCTTT. It encodes CASSHQDRGHTEAFF.

This chain links TRBV12-3 or TRBV12-4 with TRBJ1-1; D is unclear. This CDR3 comprises 14 residues. The V end lost 2 bases, the J end lost 7 bases, and 14 bases lay between the germline ends. CDR3 in DNA: TGTGCCAGCAGTTTAACGGACCCGAGGCTTGAAGCTTTCTTT. Encoded protein: CASSLTDPRLEAFF.

In its sample, this clonotype was seen many times. The gene calls are TRBV12-3 or TRBV12-4 and TRBJ1-5; D is unclear. V lost 5 bases and J 10 bases, leaving 24 bases between the germline ends. This CDR3 contains 16 residues. CDR3 protein: CASSPWSRAWKVPQHF. CDR3 in DNA: TGTGCCAGCAGTCCCTGGTCGAGGGCCTGGAAAGTACCCCAGCATTTT.

This clonotype was counted ten times or more. The chain links TRBV7-9 to TRBJ1-1, with D perhaps matching TRBD1 (6 bases). Germline values: CDR1 SEHNR, CDR2 FQNEAQ (reference sequence). V was pared by 1 base and J by 1 base, with 13 bases between. This CDR3 is built from 16 residues. This CDR3 is CASSLGPSGENTEAFF. The CDR3 nucleotides read TGTGCCAGCAGCTTAGGCCCGTCAGGGGAGAACACTGAAGCTTTCTTT.

A note on this clonotype: A read error is possible here, since a much larger clone lies one base away. The CDR3, as DNA: TGTGCCAGCAGTTACGGAGTAGCGGGGGACCAATACAATGAGCAGTTCTTC. Its protein is CASSYGVAGDQYNEQFF. V gene TRBV6-6 combines with J gene TRBJ2-1; 9 bases align to TRBD2. CDR1 MNHNY and CDR2 SVGAGI come from the germline V gene (reference sequence). The CDR3 spans 17 residues. Trimming removed 2 bases from V and 4 bases from J; junction bases left unmatched: 9.

The CDR3 sequence is CASSYTETGSKRGEQFF. Written as DNA, the CDR3 is TGTGCCAGCAGCTATACCGAGACAGGTAGCAAACGCGGTGAGCAGTTCTTC. This rearrangement joins TRBV7-9 to TRBJ2-1; D is possibly TRBD1 (6 bases). This CDR3 contains 17 residues. From germline, CDR1 is SEHNR and CDR2 FQNEAQ (reference sequence). Trimming pared 4 bases from V and 9 bases from J, leaving 25 bases between.

The V call is TRBV12-3 or TRBV12-4, the J call TRBJ2-3; D unresolved. Trimming stripped 7 bases from V and 6 bases from J, with 14 bases between. The CDR3 length is 13 residues. DNA of the CDR3: TGTGCCAGCACCCAATCAAAAGCGGATACGCAGTATTTT. Protein sequence: CASTQSKADTQYF.

The V and J genes are TRBV5-1 and TRBJ2-7, with 9 bases lining up with TRBD1. The trim removed 5 bases at V and 2 bases at J, leaving 8 bases unmatched. The CDR3 is 15 residues long. The germline CDR1 and CDR2 sequences are SGHRS and YFSETQ. CDR3 sequence: CASREGQGYTYEQYV. The CDR3 DNA reads as TGCGCCAGCAGGGAGGGACAGGGTTACACCTACGAGCAGTACGTC.

This rearrangement joins TRBV7-9 to TRBJ2-7; D tentatively fits TRBD1 or TRBD2 (5 bases each). This CDR3 comprises 14 residues. V lost 1 base, J lost 5 bases, and 12 bases lay in between. Germline values: CDR1 SEHNR, CDR2 FQNEAQ (reference sequence). CDR3 nucleotide sequence: TGTGCCAGCAGCTTAGGAGGGGATGGAGACGAGCAGTACTTC. Protein: CASSLGGDGDEQYF.

This clonotype occurred many times. The gene calls are TRBV7-2 and TRBJ1-1; no clear D. V dropped 6 bases and J dropped 4 bases, with 12 bases sitting between them. The CDR3 sequence is 13 residues long. Looked up from germline, CDR1 is SGHTA and CDR2 is FQGNSA. The CDR3 loop reads CASSLSRATEAFF. CDR3 DNA: TGTGCCAGCAGTTTATCGAGGGCCACTGAAGCTTTCTTT.

The rearrangement links TRBV4-1 to TRBJ2-5; the D gene is possibly TRBD2 (6 bases). Deletions cut 0 bases from V and 2 bases from J, with 10 bases between. This CDR3 is 15 amino acids long. Germline assignment: CDR1 MGHRA and CDR2 YSYEKL. The CDR3 loop is CASSQEPSVQETQYF. The DNA for the CDR3 is TGCGCCAGCAGCCAAGAACCTAGCGTTCAAGAGACCCAGTACTTC.